The T cell receptor (beta chain) under discussion was sequenced for a study of T-cell memory formation after mild COVID-19. Looking at the study overall: Each donor largely had its own TCR clusters.

General study findings and limits: In pre-infection memory, a portion of responding clones appeared, which suggested that cross-reactive memory joined.

Germline V lookup: CDR1 ENHRY, CDR2 SYGVKD. The CDR3 extends over 14 amino acids. Trimming at V came to 7 bases and at J to 0 bases, leaving 4 bases not matched to a gene. At least ten counts were recorded for this clonotype. What it recognizes is unknown. Researchers used 5'RACE with constant-segment primers to make TCR alpha and TCR beta cDNA libraries that carry sample barcodes and UMIs. TCRdb reprocessed the 5' RACE reads via MiXCR and lists one record per CDR3 protein. This table has about 470,000 distinct CDR3 sequences, roughly 23% appearing once. J is TRBJ2-7 and V is TRBV10-3; 9 bases align to TRBD1. The sample taken for sequencing was PBMCs or a T cell subset sorted from them (not recorded which). The clonotype originates from an adult woman who had mild COVID-19 (a few samples of this study predate the infection). Cell type and time point are not known. DNA of the CDR3: TGTGCCATCATGGACAGGGGTGACTCCTACGAGCAGTACTTC. Translating it yields CAIMDRGDSYEQYF.